The sequence of this T cell receptor beta chain was determined in a study of PD-L1 blockade in urothelial cancer. The wider study: Blood gave a median roughly 150,000 T cells.

A spike-in of synthetic TCR analog templates was added to each PCR. Some clones are missing from TCRdb's copy, which holds only in-frame ones; the method was immunoSEQ multiplex PCR. This table has about 91,000 clones, roughly 80% appearing once. Germline CDR1 and CDR2: SGHTA and FQGNSA. V shed 5 bases and J 8 bases; nucleotides not matched to a gene: 7. CDR3 size: 14 residues. Noted time point: peripheral blood 6 weeks after treatment start. Patients in the study were battling locally advanced or metastatic urothelial carcinoma. This receptor was obtained from a man aged 65 to 79 with urothelial cancer. This chain links TRBV7-2 with TRBJ2-1, with 9 bases fitting TRBD2. The specimen comprised PBMCs, sampled around atezolizumab (anti-PD-L1) treatment. The CDR3 loop is CASSLLAGVDEQFF. The CDR3 bases are TGTGCCAGCAGCCTTTTAGCGGGAGTGGATGAGCAGTTCTTC.